This is a list of T cell receptor beta chains from one sample in a study of T-cell reconstitution after alpha-beta-depleted transplantation in children. TCRdb used MiXCR to reprocess the PCR reads, holding one entry per CDR3 protein. The sample includes about 1,000,000 distinct CDR3 sequences, 25% to 35% of them seen just once. Material: PBMCs, mostly from graft donor cells, obtained 360 days after TCRalphabeta/CD19-depleted stem cell transplant. These receptors were taken from a boy younger than two who had a stem cell transplant for SCID, so the T cells may come from the graft donor. Both conserved end residues are part of each CDR3. The D gene is left open where the match is weak. Clone size is stated in some rows and not others, as once, few, many or a class when expanded.

size: few; D: NA; J: TRBJ2-7; V: TRBV2; CDR3: CASMAAPRPLDEQYF; DNA: TGTGCCAGCATGGCGGCTCCCCGGCCATTAGACGAGCAGTACTTC
size: NA; D: NA; J: TRBJ2-3; V: TRBV5-1; CDR3: CASSLGRGFTSLDTQYF; DNA: TGCGCCAGCAGCTTGGGACGCGGTTTTACTTCTTTAGATACGCAGTATTTT
size: NA; D: TRBD2; J: TRBJ2-1; V: TRBV11-2; CDR3: CASSLEAGGSYNEQFF; DNA: TGTGCCAGCAGCTTAGAGGCGGGGGGCTCCTACAATGAGCAGTTCTTC
size: few; D: TRBD1; J: TRBJ1-4; V: TRBV11-1; CDR3: CASSWTGEGAAWSEKLFF; DNA: TGTGCCAGCAGCTGGACAGGGGAAGGGGCTGCTTGGTCCGAAAAACTGTTTTTT
size: NA; D: NA; J: TRBJ2-1; V: TRBV7-2; CDR3: CASSLAGVVPEQFF; DNA: TGTGCCAGCAGCTTAGCGGGCGTGGTTCCCGAGCAGTTCTTC
size: few; D: NA; J: TRBJ1-4; V: TRBV5-1; CDR3: CASRQRTGNEKLFF; DNA: TGCGCCAGCCGACAGAGGACGGGTAATGAAAAACTGTTTTTT
size: NA; D: NA; J: TRBJ2-1; V: TRBV20-1; CDR3: CSAMGSYNEQFF; DNA: TGCAGTGCCATGGGGTCCTACAATGAGCAGTTCTTC
size: NA; D: TRBD1; J: TRBJ2-3; V: TRBV28; CDR3: CASQKGGTALYTQYF; DNA: TGTGCCAGCCAGAAGGGTGGGACAGCGCTCTATACGCAGTATTTT
size: NA; D: NA; J: TRBJ1-4; V: TRBV11-2; CDR3: CASSSVRGTSEKLFF; DNA: TGTGCCAGCAGCTCTGTGCGGGGGACCAGTGAAAAACTGTTTTTT
size: few; D: TRBD1; J: TRBJ1-1; V: TRBV5-5; CDR3: CASSLVLRGQGVEAFF; DNA: TGTGCCAGCAGCTTGGTTCTTCGGGGACAGGGGGTTGAAGCTTTCTTT
size: few; D: NA; J: TRBJ1-6; V: TRBV6-2/TRBV6-3; CDR3: CASRPGGYNSPLHF; DNA: TGTGCCAGCAGACCCGGGGGTTACAATTCACCCCTCCACTTT
size: NA; D: NA; J: TRBJ2-7; V: TRBV10-3; CDR3: CAISAYQVPPYEQYF; DNA: TGTGCCATCAGTGCCTACCAGGTACCCCCCTACGAGCAGTACTTC
size: NA; D: TRBD1; J: TRBJ2-7; V: TRBV20-1; CDR3: CSAGDRGPGRYEQYF; DNA: TGCAGTGCTGGGGACAGGGGGCCGGGACGCTACGAGCAGTACTTC
size: few; D: NA; J: TRBJ2-5; V: TRBV15; CDR3: CATSMGTRQETQYF; DNA: TGTGCCACCAGCATGGGGACTCGTCAAGAGACCCAGTACTTC
size: NA; D: TRBD1; J: TRBJ2-3; V: TRBV7-8; CDR3: CASTRTGATDTQYF; DNA: TGTGCCAGCACCCGGACAGGGGCGACAGATACGCAGTATTTT
size: few; D: TRBD2; J: TRBJ2-2; V: TRBV6-1; CDR3: CASRGGLAITGELFF; DNA: TGTGCCAGCAGAGGCGGACTAGCGATCACCGGGGAGCTGTTTTTT
size: NA; D: TRBD2; J: TRBJ2-5; V: TRBV5-1; CDR3: CASSLATSGGRRGETQYF; DNA: TGCGCCAGCAGCTTGGCGACTAGCGGGGGCCGCCGGGGTGAGACCCAGTACTTC
size: many; D: NA; J: TRBJ2-2; V: TRBV7-2; CDR3: CASSFLGGNTGELFF; DNA: TGTGCCAGCAGCTTTCTCGGGGGGAACACCGGGGAGCTGTTTTTT
size: NA; D: NA; J: TRBJ2-1; V: TRBV12-3/TRBV12-4; CDR3: CASAGTSYNEQFF; DNA: TGTGCCAGCGCGGGGACCTCCTACAATGAGCAGTTCTTC
size: NA; D: NA; J: TRBJ2-2; V: TRBV9; CDR3: CASSVVADMGTGELFF; DNA: TGTGCCAGCAGCGTAGTCGCCGACATGGGCACCGGGGAGCTGTTTTTT
size: NA; D: NA; J: TRBJ1-4; V: TRBV4-1; CDR3: CASSQDPTTAGRKLFF; DNA: TGCGCCAGCAGCCAAGATCCGACCACGGCGGGGCGAAAACTGTTTTTT
size: few; D: NA; J: TRBJ2-7; V: TRBV5-4; CDR3: CASSLGRAGEQYF; DNA: TGTGCCAGCAGCTTAGGCAGGGCGGGAGAGCAGTACTTC
size: many; D: TRBD1; J: TRBJ1-1; V: TRBV6-5; CDR3: CASSYSRGRTEAFF; DNA: TGTGCCAGCAGTTACTCGAGGGGGCGAACTGAAGCTTTCTTT
size: few; D: NA; J: TRBJ2-1; V: TRBV3-1; CDR3: CASSQVHLGQREQFF; DNA: TGTGCCAGCAGCCAAGTTCACCTTGGGCAACGAGAGCAGTTCTTC
size: NA; D: NA; J: TRBJ1-2; V: TRBV5-6; CDR3: CASSFSGRDYGYTF; DNA: TGTGCCAGCAGCTTTTCAGGGCGCGATTATGGCTACACCTTC
size: NA; D: TRBD1; J: TRBJ2-3; V: TRBV5-1; CDR3: CASSAGTGAQSTQYF; DNA: TGCGCCAGCAGCGCCGGGACAGGTGCCCAAAGTACGCAGTATTTT
size: NA; D: NA; J: TRBJ1-6; V: TRBV3-1; CDR3: CASSQRHKQPGRREKALHF; DNA: TGTGCCAGCAGCCAAAGGCATAAACAGCCGGGACGCCGTGAGAAGGCCCTCCACTTT
size: few; D: TRBD2; J: TRBJ2-1; V: TRBV7-3; CDR3: CASSFWEGNEQFF; DNA: TGTGCCAGCAGCTTCTGGGAGGGGAATGAGCAGTTCTTC
size: NA; D: NA; J: TRBJ1-1; V: TRBV4-1; CDR3: CASSQEWRMNTEAFF; DNA: TGCGCCAGCAGCCAAGAATGGCGGATGAACACTGAAGCTTTCTTT
size: NA; D: TRBD1; J: TRBJ2-7; V: TRBV30; CDR3: CAWSRDRYEQYF; DNA: TGTGCCTGGAGTAGGGACAGATACGAGCAGTACTTC
size: NA; D: NA; J: TRBJ2-7; V: TRBV28; CDR3: CASTTLTDLYEQYF; DNA: TGTGCCAGCACCACTCTGACGGACCTCTACGAGCAGTACTTC
size: few; D: TRBD1; J: TRBJ2-7; V: TRBV5-1; CDR3: CASSLKSAGGFSSYEQYF; DNA: TGCGCCAGCAGCTTGAAGTCGGCAGGGGGCTTCAGCTCCTACGAGCAGTACTTC
size: NA; D: NA; J: TRBJ2-5; V: TRBV11-2; CDR3: CASSLGVLVQETQYF; DNA: TGTGCCAGCAGCTTAGGGGTCCTGGTACAAGAGACCCAGTACTTC
size: NA; D: NA; J: TRBJ2-1; V: TRBV20-1; CDR3: CSARVIDEQFF; DNA: TGCAGTGCTAGAGTCATCGATGAGCAGTTCTTC
size: NA; D: NA; J: TRBJ2-1; V: TRBV7-2; CDR3: CASSPGEGAYNEQFF; DNA: TGTGCCAGCAGCCCCGGGGAGGGGGCCTACAATGAGCAGTTCTTC
size: NA; D: TRBD2; J: TRBJ2-3; V: TRBV9; CDR3: CASSPLQRGPKDTQYF; DNA: TGTGCCAGCAGCCCCCTCCAGCGGGGGCCCAAGGATACGCAGTATTTT
size: NA; D: TRBD1; J: TRBJ2-5; V: TRBV5-1; CDR3: CASSLSTGDGDQYF; DNA: TGCGCCAGCAGCTTATCGACAGGGGATGGGGACCAGTACTTC
size: NA; D: NA; J: TRBJ2-2; V: TRBV5-1; CDR3: CASSLEGIPGELFF; DNA: TGCGCCAGCAGCTTGGAGGGGATCCCCGGGGAGCTGTTTTTT
size: NA; D: TRBD2; J: TRBJ2-7; V: TRBV28; CDR3: CASSLTRLAGGPREQYF; DNA: TGTGCCAGCAGTTTGACTAGACTAGCGGGGGGGCCGAGGGAGCAGTACTTC
size: NA; D: NA; J: TRBJ1-5; V: TRBV9; CDR3: CASSAAQGQPQHF; DNA: TGTGCCAGCAGCGCGGCACAGGGTCAGCCCCAGCATTTT
size: few; D: NA; J: TRBJ2-7; V: TRBV9; CDR3: CASSVGAGSFTYEQYF; DNA: TGTGCCAGCAGCGTAGGCGCTGGGAGCTTCACCTACGAGCAGTACTTC
size: NA; D: NA; J: TRBJ1-1; V: TRBV7-2; CDR3: CASSFGVGGPTEAFF; DNA: TGTGCCAGCAGCTTTGGTGTGGGAGGGCCCACTGAAGCTTTCTTT
size: NA; D: TRBD1; J: TRBJ1-1; V: TRBV5-6; CDR3: CASSARTGRNTEAFF; DNA: TGTGCCAGCAGCGCCCGGACAGGCCGGAACACTGAAGCTTTCTTT
size: many; D: TRBD1; J: TRBJ2-1; V: TRBV5-1; CDR3: CASKGANEQFF; DNA: TGCGCCTCCAAGGGGGCCAATGAGCAGTTCTTC
size: NA; D: TRBD1; J: TRBJ2-5; V: TRBV12-3/TRBV12-4; CDR3: CASTDLTGQETQYF; DNA: TGTGCCAGCACCGACCTGACAGGGCAAGAGACCCAGTACTTC
size: few; D: NA; J: TRBJ2-2; V: TRBV6-2/TRBV6-3; CDR3: CASSYPVWTTGELFF; DNA: TGTGCCAGCAGTTACCCGGTCTGGACAACCGGGGAGCTGTTTTTT
size: NA; D: TRBD1; J: TRBJ2-2; V: TRBV27; CDR3: CASSLSKAGGSAGELFF; DNA: TGTGCCAGCAGTTTATCGAAGGCAGGGGGTTCCGCCGGGGAGCTGTTTTTT
size: few; D: TRBD2; J: TRBJ2-5; V: TRBV12-3/TRBV12-4; CDR3: CASSLALAGSETQYF; DNA: TGTGCCAGCAGTTTGGCACTAGCGGGGTCCGAGACCCAGTACTTC
size: NA; D: TRBD1; J: TRBJ2-5; V: TRBV11-3; CDR3: CASSRRTGTGETQYF; DNA: TGTGCCAGCAGCCGACGGACAGGGACGGGAGAGACCCAGTACTTC
size: NA; D: TRBD1; J: TRBJ2-1; V: TRBV18; CDR3: CASSPRRDRGDEQFF; DNA: TGTGCCAGCTCCCCACGGCGGGACAGGGGGGATGAGCAGTTCTTC
size: few; D: NA; J: TRBJ2-1; V: TRBV29-1; CDR3: CSVVERNEQFF; DNA: TGCAGCGTTGTTGAAAGAAATGAGCAGTTCTTC